The entry below gives a single TCR beta chain sequence along with its context. The sample belongs to a study of patients and donors after allogeneic stem cell transplantation. From the RT-PCR reads, TCRdb called clonotypes with MiXCR, one entry per CDR3 protein. The data show some 90,000 distinct CDR3 sequences, with roughly 52% seen just once and 61% held by the top ten. Looked up from germline, CDR1 is KGHDR and CDR2 is SFDVKD. V was clipped by 5 bases and J by 6 bases, with 12 bases between them. This CDR3 is built from 14 residues. The chain is built from TRBV24-1 and TRBJ2-2, with a tentative D call TRBD1 (5 bases). This TCR was recovered from a human donor who was either an allogeneic HSCT recipient or a stem cell or donor lymphocyte infusion donor (not recorded which). It is not recorded whose cells these are; they may come from a transplant donor. Sequencing was performed on blood, either unsorted or a sorted T cell fraction (not recorded which). The CDR3 sequence: CATSAVGLPGELFF. CDR3 sequence (DNA): TGTGCCACCAGTGCCGTGGGGCTCCCCGGGGAGCTGTTTTTT.